The T cell receptor beta chain under discussion was sequenced for a study of T cells after yellow fever vaccination. Study-level background: Preparation of fractions with low cell numbers was performed using SMART-Seq v4 Ultra Low Input. General observations from the study: It was the secondary response that reached its peak faster, day 5 versus 15, but it was weaker. Most primary-vaccination clones reappeared after the booster (approximately 96% CD4, approximately 88% CD8).

The CDR3 is 13 residues long. With 8 bases clipped from V and 5 bases from J, the junction kept 8 bases outside the gene matches. Per germline, CDR1 SGHVS and CDR2 FNYEAQ. Conversion of TCR transcripts into cDNA relied on 5'RACE template switching, which added a universal primer site and UMIs. From the 5' RACE reads, TCRdb called clonotypes with MiXCR, one entry per CDR3 protein. The sample carries approximately 130,000 distinct CDR3 sequences, 13% to 15% recorded once. About this clonotype: Its antigen is still unknown.

The receptor comes from a man between 18 and 35 years old who received the YFV17D yellow fever vaccine. This specimen consisted of CD8+ T cells sorted from PBMCs, obtained 5 days after the yellow fever booster vaccination. The V gene is TRBV7-6, the J gene TRBJ1-1, with 7 bases fitting TRBD1. The CDR3, as DNA: TGTGCCAGCCGAGGGGGCGAGGGGACTGAAGCTTTCTTT. It yields the protein CASRGGEGTEAFF.